This T cell receptor beta chain was captured in a study of shared clonotypes between healthy human individuals. Study-wide results and limits: On the whole, naive subsets had larger estimated richness than memory subsets had. Clonotype sharing across donors was expected to vary with sequencing depth.

Every one of the donors was a Caucasian adult that lived in Nashville, Tennessee. Sequencing used immunoSEQ multiplex PCR; TCRdb keeps in-frame clones, though not all of them. The sample has roughly 1,500,000 clones; about 98.5% are singletons. As to this clone: The antigen is undetermined.

Germline V gene data show CDR1 as KGHSH and CDR2 as LQKENI. The CDR3 spans 15 residues. The junction had 5 bases not matched to a gene; V was cut back by 3 bases and J by 3 bases. The receptor was isolated from a man aged 30 to 39 in good health. V usage is TRBV18 and J usage is TRBJ1-5; 7 bases line up with TRBD1. Sequencing input: naive CD4+ T cells sorted from blood. Subset: CD45RA+ positively selected. This CDR3 is CASSPGTVDNQPQHF. CDR3 DNA: TGTGCCAGCTCACCCGGGACAGTAGACAATCAGCCCCAGCATTTT. Full variable domain (missing parts from reference TRBV18 and TRBJ1-5): NAGVMQNPRHLVRRRGQEARLRCSPMKGHSHVYWYRQLPEEGLKFMVYLQKENIIDESGMPKERFSAEFPKEGPSILRIQQVVRGDSAAYFCASSPGTVDNQPQHFGDGTRLSIL.